These 16 T cell receptor beta chains share one sample of origin, sequenced in a study of T cells in localized non-small cell lung cancer. Produced via immunoSEQ multiplex PCR; TCRdb's table is partial and in-frame only. The profile shows 1,500 to 2,000 clones, 25% to 30% of them singletons. The source material was lung tumor tissue, sampled before any cancer treatment. These receptor sequences come from a woman aged 35 to 69 with stage I lung adenocarcinoma.

In nucleotides, the CDR3 is TGTGCCAGCAGCCTCGGGACGAGCCAGCCCCAGCATTTT. It translates to CASSLGTSQPQHF. The rearrangement links TRBV5-8 to TRBJ1-5; D is possibly TRBD1 (5 bases). CDR3 length: 13 residues. The germline V gene has CDR1 SGHTS and CDR2 YDEGEE. Trimming took 4 bases from V and 7 from J, leaving 12 bases between them.

This clone was seen only a few times. This chain uses TRBV11-3 with TRBJ1-2; D perhaps matches TRBD1 (6 bases). The germline V and J ends were trimmed by 0 bases and 1 base, with 15 bases remaining between them. Germline V lookup: CDR1 SGHNT, CDR2 YENEEA. The CDR3 runs 17 residues. The CDR3 DNA reads as TGTGCCAGCAGCTTAGATAGGGTACAGGGCGGTAACTATGGCTACACCTTC. As protein: CASSLDRVQGGNYGYTF. Variable domain in full (rest from reference TRBV11-3 and TRBJ1-2): EAGVVQSPRYKIIEKKQPVAFWCNPISGHNTLYWYLQNLGQGPELLIRYENEEAVDDSQLPKDRFSAERLKGVDSTLKIQPAELGDSAVYLCASSLDRVQGGNYGYTFGSGTRLTVV.

The chain joins TRBV6-9 to TRBJ1-1; the match to TRBD1 covers 9 bases. Per germline, CDR1 MNHGY and CDR2 SVAAGI. With 5 bases clipped from V and 5 bases from J, the junction kept 12 bases outside the gene matches. The CDR3 spans 16 residues. The CDR3: CASSPPGQGGSTEAFF. DNA of the CDR3: TGTGCCAGCAGTCCCCCGGGACAGGGCGGTTCTACTGAAGCTTTCTTT.

This chain links TRBV6-8 with TRBJ1-1, with a tentative D call TRBD1 (5 bases). The germline CDR1 and CDR2 sequences are MNHGY and SAAAGT. V was clipped by 8 bases and J by 2 bases, with 15 bases between them. The CDR3 spans 14 residues. This CDR3 is CASGRRGFNTEAFF. The CDR3, as DNA: TGTGCCAGCGGTCGGCGGGGGTTCAACACTGAAGCTTTCTTT.

This clone turned up a few times. The chain couples TRBV30 to TRBJ2-5; D possibly uses TRBD1 or TRBD2 (5 bases each). V was clipped by 4 bases and J by 5 bases, with 17 bases between them. The germline V gene has CDR1 GTSNPN and CDR2 SVGIG (reference sequence). This CDR3 spans 14 amino acids. CDR3 amino acids: CAWTSGGARETQYF. For the CDR3, the DNA is TGTGCCTGGACTTCTGGGGGAGCGCGGGAGACCCAGTACTTC.

This clone appeared a few times. The genes are TRBV19 and TRBJ2-7; TRBD1 matches 8 bases. Looked up from germline, CDR1 is LNHDA and CDR2 is SQIVND (reference sequence). This CDR3 has 14 amino acids. V was pared by 5 bases and J by 4 bases, with 7 bases of the junction left unmatched. CDR3 bases: TGTGCCAGTAGTGTTGGGACAGGTCATTACGAGCAGTACTTC. It encodes CASSVGTGHYEQYF.

The chain links TRBV28 to TRBJ1-2; 7 nucleotides match TRBD1. The trim removed 8 bases at V and 3 bases at J, leaving 6 bases unmatched. The CDR3 covers 13 residues. CDR1 is MDHEN, CDR2 SYDVKM, per germline. The CDR3 sequence is CASLDRADYGYTF. CDR3 in DNA: TGTGCCAGCCTCGACAGGGCTGACTATGGCTACACCTTC.

This clone was picked up a small number of times. The chain uses TRBV6-8 and TRBJ2-6; perhaps TRBD1 as D (5 bases). Germline V gene data show CDR1 as MNHGY and CDR2 as SAAAGT. V was cut by 6 bases and J by 0 bases, with 15 bases left in between. The CDR3 has 17 residues. As DNA, the CDR3 is TGTGCCAGCAGCCCCCGGACATTGGTCTCTGGGGCCAACGTCCTGACTTTC. Its protein product is CASSPRTLVSGANVLTF.

The chain carries TRBV5-1 and TRBJ2-7, with TRBD1 as a possible D gene (6 bases). The V and J ends lost 4 bases and 1 base respectively, with 18 bases between them. The CDR3 is 16 amino acids. CDR1 is SGHRS, CDR2 YFSETQ, per germline. The CDR3 loop is CASSAIQGIQSYEQYF. The DNA of the CDR3 is TGCGCCAGCAGCGCTATACAGGGCATACAGTCCTACGAGCAGTACTTC.

The chain joins TRBV6-8 to TRBJ2-6; 11 bases agree with TRBD1. The CDR3 has 21 residues. Germline CDR1 reads MNHGY; CDR2 reads SAAAGT. The ends lost 4 bases at V and 0 bases at J; junction bases unmatched: 14. CDR3 amino acids: CASSSGTGGGPLHSGANVLTF. CDR3 DNA sequence: TGTGCCAGCAGTTCCGGGACAGGGGGGGGTCCACTCCACTCTGGGGCCAACGTCCTGACTTTC.

This clone is medium-sized in the sample. In DNA, the CDR3 is TGCGCCAGCAGCCGGGACCGAGCATCCGGAAACACCATATATTTT. Translated, it gives CASSRDRASGNTIYF. V and J are TRBV5-1 and TRBJ1-3, with D perhaps TRBD1 (5 bases). V was clipped by 4 bases and J by 4 bases, with 15 bases between them. The CDR3 is 15 residues long. Germline-derived CDR1 and CDR2 are SGHRS and YFSETQ.

This clone is categorized as medium-sized (0.01 to 0.1%). The rearrangement uses TRBV11-3 and TRBJ1-4; D remains unclear. Germline assignment: CDR1 SGHNT and CDR2 YENEEA. The CDR3 length is 14 residues. The V and J ends lost 5 bases and 7 bases respectively, with 14 bases between them. The CDR3: CASSRPGMGEKLFF. The CDR3, as DNA: TGTGCCAGCAGCAGGCCGGGAATGGGTGAAAAACTGTTTTTT. Combining the CDR3 with reference TRBV11-3 and TRBJ1-4 gives the whole variable domain EAGVVQSPRYKIIEKKQPVAFWCNPISGHNTLYWYLQNLGQGPELLIRYENEEAVDDSQLPKDRFSAERLKGVDSTLKIQPAELGDSAVYLCASSRPGMGEKLFFGSGTQLSVL.

This clone was counted only a few times. This chain connects TRBV28 to TRBJ1-1; TRBD1 aligns across 7 bases. In germline, CDR1 is MDHEN, CDR2 SYDVKM. This CDR3 has 14 residues. The J segment lost 1 base and the V segment lost 6 bases, leaving 5 bases of the junction unmatched. The CDR3 nucleotides are TGTGCCAGCAGACACAGGGGAGGGAACACTGAAGCTTTCTTT. This sequence encodes CASRHRGGNTEAFF. Full variable domain (outside the CDR3, taken from reference TRBV28 and TRBJ1-1): DVKVTQSSRYLVKRTGEKVFLECVQDMDHENMFWYRQDPGLGLRLIYFSYDVKMKEKGDIPEGYSVSREKKERFSLILESASTNQTSMYLCASRHRGGNTEAFFGQGTRLTVV.

This rearrangement joins TRBV28 to TRBJ1-4; 7 nucleotides line up with TRBD1. The CDR3 loop spans 14 amino acids. CDR1 MDHEN and CDR2 SYDVKM come from the germline V gene. The J segment lost 7 bases and the V segment lost 2 bases, leaving 4 bases of the junction unmatched. The CDR3 sequence: CASSLDREAEKLFF. The CDR3 DNA sequence: TGTGCCAGCAGTTTAGACAGGGAGGCTGAAAAACTGTTTTTT.

This clone is categorized as medium-sized. The gene calls are TRBV6-8 and TRBJ2-5; 7 bases line up with TRBD2. Germline CDR1 MNHGY, CDR2 SAAAGT. This CDR3 is built from 15 residues. V trimming: 3 bases; J trimming: 2 bases; junction bases outside the gene matches: 6. This CDR3 reads CASSYGGDPQETQYF. CDR3 coding DNA: TGTGCCAGCAGTTATGGGGGGGACCCACAAGAGACCCAGTACTTC.

The sample holds one count of this clone. The chain carries TRBV18 and TRBJ1-5, with TRBD1 identical over 7 bases. In germline, CDR1 is KGHSH, CDR2 LQKENI. J gave up 2 bases and V 5 bases, and 3 bases lay outside the gene matches. The CDR3 is 14 residues long. CDR3 coding DNA: TGTGCCAGCTCAACCACAGGGGGCAATCAGCCCCAGCATTTT. This sequence encodes CASSTTGGNQPQHF.